What follows is one T cell receptor beta chain and its context. This CDR3 is also generated by other DNA sequences in the sample. This CDR3 spans 15 amino acids. V was pared by 2 bases and J by 1 base, with 11 bases between. The germline gives CDR1 MNHEY, CDR2 SMNVEV (reference sequence). The data derive from a study of shared clonotypes between healthy human individuals. The naive CD8 population came from CD45RO-negative cells selected for CCR7, without terminally differentiated effector memory CD45RA+ cells. TCRdb keeps only in-frame clones here, not all; method: immunoSEQ multiplex PCR. The table shows some 2.1 million clones, with about 95% occurring only once.

This chain joins TRBV27 and TRBJ2-5; D may be TRBD1 (5 bases). The material sequenced was naive CD8+ T cells sorted from blood. The TCR originated in a young man in good health. In DNA, the CDR3 is TGTGCCAGCAGTTTAGTGGGGCCGGGCCAAGAGACCCAGTACTTC. Its protein is CASSLVGPGQETQYF.